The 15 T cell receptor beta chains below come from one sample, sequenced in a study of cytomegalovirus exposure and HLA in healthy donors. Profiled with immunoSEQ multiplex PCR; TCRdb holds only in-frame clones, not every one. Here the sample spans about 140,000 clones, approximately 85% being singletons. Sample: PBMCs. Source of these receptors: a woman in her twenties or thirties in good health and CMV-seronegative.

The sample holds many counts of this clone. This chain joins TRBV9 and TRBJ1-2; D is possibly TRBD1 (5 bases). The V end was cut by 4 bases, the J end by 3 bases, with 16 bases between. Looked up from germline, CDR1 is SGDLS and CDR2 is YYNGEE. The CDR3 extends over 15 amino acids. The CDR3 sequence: CASSPQQPGDYGYTF. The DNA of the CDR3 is TGTGCCAGCAGCCCCCAGCAGCCGGGGGACTATGGCTACACCTTC.

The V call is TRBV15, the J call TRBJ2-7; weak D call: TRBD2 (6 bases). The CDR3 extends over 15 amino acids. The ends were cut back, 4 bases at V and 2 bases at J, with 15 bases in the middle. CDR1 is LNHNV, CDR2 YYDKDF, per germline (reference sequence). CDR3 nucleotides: TGTGCCACCAGCACCGGTGGGACTGGGACCTACGAGCAGTACTTC. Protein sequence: CATSTGGTGTYEQYF.

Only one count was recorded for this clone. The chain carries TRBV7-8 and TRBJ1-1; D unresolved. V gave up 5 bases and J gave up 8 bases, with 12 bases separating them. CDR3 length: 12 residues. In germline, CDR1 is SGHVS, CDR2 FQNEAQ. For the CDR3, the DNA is TGTGCCAGCAGCCCCCCGGGGAGGGAAGCTTTCTTT. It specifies CASSPPGREAFF. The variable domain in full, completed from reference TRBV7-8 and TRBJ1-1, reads GAGVSQSPRYKVAKRGQDVALRCDPISGHVSLFWYQQALGQGPEFLTYFQNEAQLDKSGLPSDRFFAERPEGSVSTLKIQRTQQEDSAVYLCASSPPGREAFFGQGTRLTVV.

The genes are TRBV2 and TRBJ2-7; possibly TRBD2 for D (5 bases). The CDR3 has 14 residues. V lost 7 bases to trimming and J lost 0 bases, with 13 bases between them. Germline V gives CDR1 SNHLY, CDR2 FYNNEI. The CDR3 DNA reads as TGTGCCAGCAATCGTGAAGGGAGCTCCTACGAGCAGTACTTC. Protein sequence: CASNREGSSYEQYF.

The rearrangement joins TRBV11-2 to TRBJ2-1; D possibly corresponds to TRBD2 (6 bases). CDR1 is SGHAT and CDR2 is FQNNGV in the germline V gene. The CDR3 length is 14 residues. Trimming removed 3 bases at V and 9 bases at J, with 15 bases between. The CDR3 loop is CASSFRVTEGEQFF. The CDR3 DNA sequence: TGTGCCAGCAGCTTCAGGGTGACGGAGGGTGAGCAGTTCTTC.

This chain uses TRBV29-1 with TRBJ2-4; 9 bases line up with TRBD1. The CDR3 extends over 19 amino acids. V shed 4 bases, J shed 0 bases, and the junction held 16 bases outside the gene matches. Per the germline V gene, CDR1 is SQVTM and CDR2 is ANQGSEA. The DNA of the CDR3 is TGCAGCGTTGGGGAAAAGACCGGGACAGGGTGGGGAGCCAAAAACATTCAGTACTTC. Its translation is CSVGEKTGTGWGAKNIQYF.

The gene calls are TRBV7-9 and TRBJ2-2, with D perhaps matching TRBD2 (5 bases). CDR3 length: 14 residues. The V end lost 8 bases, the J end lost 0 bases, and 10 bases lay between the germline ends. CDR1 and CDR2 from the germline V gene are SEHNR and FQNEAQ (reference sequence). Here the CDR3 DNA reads TGTGCCAGCCCGGAGGCCGCGAACACCGGGGAGCTGTTTTTT. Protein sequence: CASPEAANTGELFF. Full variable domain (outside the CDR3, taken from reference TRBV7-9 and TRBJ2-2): DTGVSQNPRHKITKRGQNVTFRCDPISEHNRLYWYRQTLGQGPEFLTYFQNEAQLEKSRLLSDRFSAERPKGSFSTLEIQRTEQGDSAMYLCASPEAANTGELFFGEGSRLTVL.

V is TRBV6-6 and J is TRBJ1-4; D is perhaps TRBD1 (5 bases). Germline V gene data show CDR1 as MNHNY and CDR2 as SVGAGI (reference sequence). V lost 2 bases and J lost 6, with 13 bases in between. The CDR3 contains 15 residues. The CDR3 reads CASSYGGEGDEKLFF. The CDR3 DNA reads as TGTGCCAGCAGTTACGGGGGGGAAGGGGATGAAAAACTGTTTTTT.

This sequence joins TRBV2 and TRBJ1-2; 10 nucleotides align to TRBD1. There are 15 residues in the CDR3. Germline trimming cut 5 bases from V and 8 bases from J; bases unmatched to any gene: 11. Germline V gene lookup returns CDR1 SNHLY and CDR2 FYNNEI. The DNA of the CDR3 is TGTGCCAGCAGTTACGACAGGGGGCAGACATACGGCTACACCTTC. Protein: CASSYDRGQTYGYTF.

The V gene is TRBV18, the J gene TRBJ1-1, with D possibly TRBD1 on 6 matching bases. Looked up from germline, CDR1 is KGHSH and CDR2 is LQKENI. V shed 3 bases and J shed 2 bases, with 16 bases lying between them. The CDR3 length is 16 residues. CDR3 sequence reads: CASSPLDSGPNTEAFF. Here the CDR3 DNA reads TGTGCCAGCTCACCCTTGGACAGCGGACCCAACACTGAAGCTTTCTTT.

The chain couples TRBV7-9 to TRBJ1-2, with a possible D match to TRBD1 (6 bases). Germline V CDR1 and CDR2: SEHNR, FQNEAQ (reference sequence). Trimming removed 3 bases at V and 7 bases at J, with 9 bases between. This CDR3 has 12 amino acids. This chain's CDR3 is CASSLAQGGYTF. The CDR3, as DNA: TGTGCCAGCAGCTTGGCACAGGGTGGCTACACCTTC.

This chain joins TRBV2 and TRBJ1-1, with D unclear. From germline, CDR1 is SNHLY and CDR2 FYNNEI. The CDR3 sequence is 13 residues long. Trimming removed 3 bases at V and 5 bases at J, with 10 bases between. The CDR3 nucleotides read TGTGCCAGCAGTGACACCCCGAGGACTGAAGCTTTCTTT. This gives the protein CASSDTPRTEAFF.

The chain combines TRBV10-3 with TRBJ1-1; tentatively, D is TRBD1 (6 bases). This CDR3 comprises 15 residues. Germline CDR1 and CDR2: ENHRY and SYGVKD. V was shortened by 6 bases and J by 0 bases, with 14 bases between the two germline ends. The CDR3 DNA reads TGTGCCATCAGAGGCGGAGACAGGTTGAACACTGAAGCTTTCTTT. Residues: CAIRGGDRLNTEAFF.

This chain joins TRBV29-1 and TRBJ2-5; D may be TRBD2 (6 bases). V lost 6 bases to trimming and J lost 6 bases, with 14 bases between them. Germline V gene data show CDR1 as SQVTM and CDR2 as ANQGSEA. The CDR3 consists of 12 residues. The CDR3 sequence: CSVPRGWKTQYF. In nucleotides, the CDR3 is TGCAGCGTCCCTCGGGGGTGGAAGACCCAGTACTTC.

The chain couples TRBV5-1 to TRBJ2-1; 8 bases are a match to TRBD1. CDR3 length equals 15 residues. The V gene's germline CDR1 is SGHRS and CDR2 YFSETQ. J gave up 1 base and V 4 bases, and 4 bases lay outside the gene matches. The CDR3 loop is CASSEQGVSYNEQFF. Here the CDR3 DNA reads TGCGCCAGCAGCGAACAGGGGGTTTCCTACAATGAGCAGTTCTTC.